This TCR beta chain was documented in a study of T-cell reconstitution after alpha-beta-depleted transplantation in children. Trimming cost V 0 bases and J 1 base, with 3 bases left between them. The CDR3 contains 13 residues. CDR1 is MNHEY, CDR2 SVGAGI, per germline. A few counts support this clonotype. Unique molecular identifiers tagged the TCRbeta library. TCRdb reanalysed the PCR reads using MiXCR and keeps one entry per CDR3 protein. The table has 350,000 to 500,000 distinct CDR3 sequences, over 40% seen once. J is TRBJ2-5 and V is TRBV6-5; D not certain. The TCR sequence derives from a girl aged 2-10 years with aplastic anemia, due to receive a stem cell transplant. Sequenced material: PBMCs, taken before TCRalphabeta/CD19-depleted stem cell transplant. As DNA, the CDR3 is TGTGCCAGCAGTTACTCTCCCCAAGAGACCCAGTACTTC. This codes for CASSYSPQETQYF.